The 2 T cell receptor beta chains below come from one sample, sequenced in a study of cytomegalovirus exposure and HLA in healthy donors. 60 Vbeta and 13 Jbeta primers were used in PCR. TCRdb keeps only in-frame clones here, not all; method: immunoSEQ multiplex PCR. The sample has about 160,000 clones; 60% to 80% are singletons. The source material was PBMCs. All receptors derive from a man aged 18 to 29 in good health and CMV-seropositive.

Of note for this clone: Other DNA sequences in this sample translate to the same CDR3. CDR3: CASSGTQNTEAFF. The DNA for the CDR3 is TGTGCCAGCTCAGGGACACAGAACACTGAAGCTTTCTTT. The J gene is TRBJ1-1, the V gene TRBV18, with TRBD1 as a possible D gene (6 bases). Germline V gives CDR1 KGHSH, CDR2 LQKENI. Trimming pared 5 bases from V and 1 base from J, leaving 8 bases between. This CDR3 comprises 13 residues.

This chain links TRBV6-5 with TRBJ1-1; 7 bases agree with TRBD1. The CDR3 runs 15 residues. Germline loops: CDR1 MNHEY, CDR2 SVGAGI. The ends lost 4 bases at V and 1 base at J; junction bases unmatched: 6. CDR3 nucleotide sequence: TGTGCCAGCAGTTCTGGGGGACAGAAGAACACTGAAGCTTTCTTT. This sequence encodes CASSSGGQKNTEAFF.